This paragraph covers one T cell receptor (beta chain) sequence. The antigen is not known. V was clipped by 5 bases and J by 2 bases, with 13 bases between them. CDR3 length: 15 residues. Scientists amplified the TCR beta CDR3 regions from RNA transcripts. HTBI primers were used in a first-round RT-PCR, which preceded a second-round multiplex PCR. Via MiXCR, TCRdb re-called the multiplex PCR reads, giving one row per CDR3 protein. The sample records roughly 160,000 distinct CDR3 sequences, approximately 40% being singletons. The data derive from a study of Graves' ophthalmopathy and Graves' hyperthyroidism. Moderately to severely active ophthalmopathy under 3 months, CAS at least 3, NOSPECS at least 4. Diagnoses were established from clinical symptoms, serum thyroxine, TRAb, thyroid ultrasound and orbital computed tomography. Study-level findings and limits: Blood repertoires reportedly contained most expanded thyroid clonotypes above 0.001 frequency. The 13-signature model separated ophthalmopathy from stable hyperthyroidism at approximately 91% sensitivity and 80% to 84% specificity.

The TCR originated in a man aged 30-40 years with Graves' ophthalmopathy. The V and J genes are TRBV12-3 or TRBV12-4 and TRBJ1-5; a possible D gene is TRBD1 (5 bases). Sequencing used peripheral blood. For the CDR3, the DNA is TGTGCCAGCAGTCCAGCCCTCAGGGGCAATCAGCCCCAGCATTTT. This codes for CASSPALRGNQPQHF.